The 20 T cell receptor beta chains below all came from one sample that was sequenced in a study of glioma-infiltrating T cells. TCR alpha and beta CDR3 regions were amplified from RNA using iRepertoire nested multiplex PCR. TCRdb reanalysed the multiplex PCR reads using MiXCR and keeps one entry per CDR3 protein. The sample lists over 80,000 distinct CDR3 sequences, roughly 37% occurring once. The sequenced sample consisted of glioma tissue, nonneoplastic brain tissue, or PBMCs (not recorded which). Receptors originate from a human donor with low-grade glioma or glioblastoma, undergoing nonglioma brain surgery, or in good health (not recorded which).

The table lists this clonotype with many counts. This chain links TRBV18 with TRBJ1-5; possible D gene TRBD1, 5 bases. The CDR3 contains 13 residues. Trimming removed 1 base from V and 7 bases from J, with 8 bases in between. Germline CDR1 reads KGHSH; CDR2 reads LQKENI. The CDR3 region is CASSPLGDQPQHF. In nucleotides, the CDR3 is TGTGCCAGCTCACCACTCGGGGACCAGCCCCAGCATTTT.

Worth noting for this clonotype: With a much larger clone just one base away, this may be a read error. The chain carries TRBV20-1 and TRBJ2-2; weak D call: TRBD2 (6 bases). This CDR3 has 17 amino acids. Germline lookup yields CDR1 DFQATT and CDR2 SNEGSKA (reference sequence). V lost 6 bases to trimming and J lost 3 bases, with 23 bases between them. The CDR3 loop reads CSARTTNGRSDTGELFF. The CDR3 nucleotides read TGCAGTGCCCGAACCACTAACGGGAGATCCGACACCGGGGAGCTGTTTTTT.

With respect to this clonotype: The CDR3 does not end in the conserved phenylalanine or tryptophan, so this is likely a read error. The DNA is omitted, as the CDR3 cannot be located on it reliably, and the CDR3 follows TCRdb's listing. This rearrangement joins TRBV4-1 to TRBJ2-1; TRBD2 is the table's D call, not checked against the DNA. Germline CDR1 MGHRA, CDR2 YSYEKL. Inclusive of both ends, the CDR3 amounts to 14 amino acids. Here the CDR3 reads CASSQEGGDNEQLC.

This clonotype was detected many times. J is TRBJ1-3 and V is TRBV20-1; D possibly corresponds to TRBD1 (6 bases). V dropped 3 bases and J dropped 3 bases, with 12 bases sitting between them. Looked up from germline, CDR1 is DFQATT and CDR2 is SNEGSKA (reference sequence). The CDR3 loop spans 14 amino acids. The CDR3 here is CSAREGGSGNTIYF. CDR3 sequence (DNA): TGCAGTGCTAGGGAGGGGGGTAGTGGAAACACCATATATTTT.

Of note for this clonotype: The junction departs from the called germline gene at one end, perhaps through a read error. The chain has TRBV4-2 and TRBJ2-5; TRBD1 agrees at 7 bases. The germline V gene has CDR1 LGHNA and CDR2 YNFKEQ. This CDR3 spans 17 amino acids. Here the CDR3 DNA reads TGTGCCAGCAGCCAAGAAGAAACCACAGGGGAACAAGAGGCCCAGTACTTC. Protein: CASSQEETTGEQEAQYF.

Notes on this clonotype: A junction boundary mismatches the germline segment, possibly from a read error. This chain links TRBV12-3 or TRBV12-4 with TRBJ1-5; tentatively, D is TRBD1 (5 bases). The length of the CDR3 is 14 residues. CDR3 in amino acids: CARRDGGYNQPQRF. The DNA of the CDR3 is TGTGCCAGAAGAGACGGGGGATACAATCAGCCCCAGCGTTTT.

This clonotype came up once. In DNA form, the CDR3 reads TGTGCCAGCAGCGTCGGACAGTCCTACGAGCAGTACTTC. Its translation: CASSVGQSYEQYF. This sequence joins TRBV28 and TRBJ2-7; a weak D match, TRBD1 (6 bases). Germline CDR1 MDHEN, CDR2 SYDVKM. Trimming removed 6 bases from V and 1 base from J, with 10 bases in between. This CDR3 contains 13 residues.

To note about this clonotype: This clone may be a read error of a much larger clone one base away. The V call is TRBV19, the J call TRBJ2-7; 9 bases fit TRBD1. This CDR3 region has 18 residues. Per germline, CDR1 LNHDA and CDR2 SQIVND (reference sequence). As DNA, the CDR3 is TGTGCCAGTAGTATAGACGGAGGCCGACAGGGGGTGCACTACGAGCGGTACTTC. It encodes CASSIDGGRQGVHYERYF.

In this sample, this clonotype turned up many times. This chain connects TRBV7-9 to TRBJ1-5; TRBD1 matches 9 bases. Germline CDR1 reads SEHNR; CDR2 reads FQNEAQ (reference sequence). V was clipped by 1 base and J by 2 bases; unmatched bases: 0. The CDR3 runs to 15 residues. CDR3 DNA sequence: TGTGCCAGCAGCTTAGGGACAGGGGGCAATCAGCCCCAGCATTTT. This translates into CASSLGTGGNQPQHF.

The table lists this clonotype with many counts. This chain links TRBV29-1 with TRBJ2-7; 11 nucleotides match TRBD1. The CDR3 spans 13 residues. Trimming took 7 bases from V and 2 from J; bases not matched to a gene: 4. From germline, CDR1 is SQVTM and CDR2 ANQGSEA. As DNA, the CDR3 is TGCAGCGCTCGGACAGGGGGCCCCTACGAGCAGTACTTC. Protein: CSARTGGPYEQYF.

This rearrangement joins TRBV12-3 or TRBV12-4 to TRBJ2-1; D gene uncertain. Deletions cut 4 bases from V and 12 bases from J, with 19 bases between. The CDR3 is made up of 14 amino acids. CDR3 DNA sequence: TGTGCCAGCAGTTACCGGGTTCCCACGGATGCGCAGTTCTTC. The encoded protein is CASSYRVPTDAQFF.

A note on this clonotype: This clone may be a read error of a much larger clone one base away. This CDR3 fails to terminate in the conserved phenylalanine or tryptophan, so it likely reflects a read error. V gene TRBV18 combines with J gene TRBJ2-1, with 8 bases that match TRBD1. V shed 2 bases and J 7 bases; nucleotides not matched to a gene: 7. Germline CDR1 KGHSH, CDR2 LQKENI. This CDR3 has 15 amino acids. DNA of the CDR3: TGTGCCAGCTCACCATCTTCGGGACAGGAGAATGAGCAGTTCTCC. Amino acids: CASSPSSGQENEQFS.

This clonotype was observed at least ten times. The V and J genes are TRBV7-9 and TRBJ2-7; D might be TRBD2 (6 bases). Trimming shortened V by 1 base and J by 3 bases, and 13 bases separated the two germline ends. Germline V lookup: CDR1 SEHNR, CDR2 FQNEAQ (reference sequence). This CDR3 has 15 residues. The CDR3 nucleotides read TGTGCCAGCAGCTTAGATTCCGGCGGGGACTACGAGCAGTACTTC. This codes for CASSLDSGGDYEQYF. The complete variable domain, with remaining parts taken from reference TRBV7-9 and TRBJ2-7, reads DTGVSQNPRHKITKRGQNVTFRCDPISEHNRLYWYRQTLGQGPEFLTYFQNEAQLEKSRLLSDRFSAERPKGSFSTLEIQRTEQGDSAMYLCASSLDSGGDYEQYFGPGTRLTVT.

This clonotype was observed many times. This sequence joins TRBV6-2 or TRBV6-3 and TRBJ2-1; D gene unclear. V shed 7 bases and J shed 1 base, with 11 bases lying between them. Looked up from germline, CDR1 is MNHEY and CDR2 is SVGEGT. The CDR3 consists of 14 residues. The CDR3 region is CASTRGFSYNEQFF. The CDR3 DNA is TGTGCCAGCACCAGAGGTTTTTCCTACAATGAGCAGTTCTTC.

This clonotype was seen many times. One end of the junction is discordant with germline, which a read error may explain. This sequence joins TRBV12-3 or TRBV12-4 and TRBJ2-7; D may match TRBD1 or TRBD2 (6 bases each). There are 13 residues in the CDR3. CDR3 region: CASSPQLGGAMNF. CDR3 in DNA: TGTGCCAGCAGTCCCCAACTCGGGGGCGCAATGAACTTC.

This clonotype was observed a handful of times. The V and J genes are TRBV5-6 and TRBJ2-1, with D unresolved. The CDR3 consists of 13 residues. From germline, CDR1 is SGHDT and CDR2 YYEEEE. V dropped 0 bases and J dropped 6 bases, with 7 bases sitting between them. The CDR3, as DNA: TGTGCCAGCAGCTTGGGCGGTATCAATGAGCAGTTCTTC. This encodes CASSLGGINEQFF.

The sample holds many counts of this clonotype. The chain is built from TRBV7-6 and TRBJ1-5; D unresolved. From germline, CDR1 is SGHVS and CDR2 FNYEAQ. V dropped 5 bases and J dropped 3 bases, with 14 bases sitting between them. The CDR3 loop spans 15 amino acids. This chain's CDR3 is CASSQEWGNNQPQHF. The CDR3, as DNA: TGTGCCAGCAGCCAAGAGTGGGGAAACAATCAGCCCCAGCATTTT. The whole variable domain, filled in from reference TRBV7-6 and TRBJ1-5, reads GAGVSQSPRYKVTKRGQDVALRCDPISGHVSLYWYRQALGQGPEFLTYFNYEAQQDKSGLPNDRFSAERPEGSISTLTIQRTEQRDSAMYRCASSQEWGNNQPQHFGDGTRLSIL.

This clonotype was picked up many times. V is TRBV15 and J is TRBJ2-7; no definite D call. In germline, CDR1 is LNHNV, CDR2 YYDKDF (reference sequence). This CDR3 comprises 14 residues. Trimming pared 0 bases from V and 3 bases from J, leaving 9 bases between. The chain's CDR3 is CATSRDLGIYEQYF. In DNA form, the CDR3 reads TGTGCCACCAGCAGAGATCTGGGCATCTACGAGCAGTACTTC.

This clonotype was found many times. This sequence joins TRBV20-1 and TRBJ2-5, with 9 positions matching TRBD2. The V gene's germline CDR1 is DFQATT and CDR2 SNEGSKA (reference sequence). This CDR3 spans 16 amino acids. The ends lost 0 bases at V and 3 bases at J; junction bases unmatched: 8. The CDR3 sequence is CSARDRLAGTKETQYF. Here the CDR3 DNA reads TGCAGTGCTAGAGATAGGCTAGCGGGAACAAAAGAGACCCAGTACTTC.

Ten or more counts support this clonotype. V is TRBV28 and J is TRBJ1-5, with no clear D. There are 13 residues in the CDR3. Germline loops: CDR1 MDHEN, CDR2 SYDVKM. V lost 8 bases, J lost 0 bases, and 8 bases lay in between. CDR3 region: CASWSYSNQPQHF. In DNA form, the CDR3 reads TGTGCCAGCTGGTCTTATAGCAATCAGCCCCAGCATTTT.